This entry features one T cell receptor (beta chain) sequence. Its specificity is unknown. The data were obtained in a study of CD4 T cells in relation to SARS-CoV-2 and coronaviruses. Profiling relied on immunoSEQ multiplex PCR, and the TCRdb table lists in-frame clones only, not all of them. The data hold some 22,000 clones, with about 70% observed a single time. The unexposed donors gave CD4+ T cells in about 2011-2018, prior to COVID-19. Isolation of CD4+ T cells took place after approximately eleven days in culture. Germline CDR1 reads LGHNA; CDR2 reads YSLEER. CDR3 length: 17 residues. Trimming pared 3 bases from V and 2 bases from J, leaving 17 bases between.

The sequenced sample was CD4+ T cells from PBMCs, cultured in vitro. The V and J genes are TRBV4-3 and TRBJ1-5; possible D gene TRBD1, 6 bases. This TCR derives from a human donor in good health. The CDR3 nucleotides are TGCGCCAGCAGCCACGGACCTCAGGGGCGGCGCAATCAGCCCCAGCATTTT. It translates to CASSHGPQGRRNQPQHF.